Given below is one T cell receptor (beta chain) in context. This record comes from a study of shared clonotypes between healthy human individuals. The CDR3 has 15 residues. The V end lost 4 bases, the J end lost 4 bases, and 14 bases lay between the germline ends. Germline V gene data show CDR1 as SNHLY and CDR2 as FYNNEI. Assay: immunoSEQ multiplex PCR; the TCRdb copy retains only in-frame clones and omits some. The repertoire holds fewer than 2.5 million clones, over 85% seen once, with around 0.37% in the top ten. This TCR derives from a man between 18 and 29 years old in good health. Some clones in this sample may be carry-over from other donors' samples. This chain joins TRBV2 and TRBJ1-5, with D possibly matching TRBD1 (5 bases). The source material was naive CD4+ T cells from PBMCs. Subset given: CD45RA+ positively selected. CDR3 loop: CASSARERSNQPQHF. For the CDR3, the DNA is TGTGCCAGCAGTGCCAGGGAGCGGTCAAATCAGCCCCAGCATTTT.